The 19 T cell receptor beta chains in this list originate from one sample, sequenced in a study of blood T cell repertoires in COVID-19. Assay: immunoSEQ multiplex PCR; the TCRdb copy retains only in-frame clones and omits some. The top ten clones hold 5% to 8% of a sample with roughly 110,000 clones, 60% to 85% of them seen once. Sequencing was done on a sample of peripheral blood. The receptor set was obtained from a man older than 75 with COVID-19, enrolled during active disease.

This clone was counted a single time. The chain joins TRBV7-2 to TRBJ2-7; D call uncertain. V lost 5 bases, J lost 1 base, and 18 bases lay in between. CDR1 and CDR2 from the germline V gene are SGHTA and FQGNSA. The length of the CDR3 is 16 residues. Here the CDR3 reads CASSRISPRKSYEQYF. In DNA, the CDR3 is TGTGCCAGCAGCCGGATTTCTCCCAGGAAGTCCTACGAGCAGTACTTC.

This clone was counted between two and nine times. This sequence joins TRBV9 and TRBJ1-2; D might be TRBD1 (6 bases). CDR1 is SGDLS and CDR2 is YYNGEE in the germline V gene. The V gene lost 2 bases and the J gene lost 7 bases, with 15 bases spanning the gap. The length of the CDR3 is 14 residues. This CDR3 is CASSVTRGGGGYTF. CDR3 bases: TGTGCCAGCAGCGTCACCAGGGGAGGGGGTGGCTACACCTTC. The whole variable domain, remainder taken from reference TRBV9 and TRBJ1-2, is DSGVTQTPKHLITATGQRVTLRCSPRSGDLSVYWYQQSLDQGLQFLIQYYNGEERAKGNILERFSAQQFPDLHSELNLSSLELGDSALYFCASSVTRGGGGYTFGSGTRLTVV.

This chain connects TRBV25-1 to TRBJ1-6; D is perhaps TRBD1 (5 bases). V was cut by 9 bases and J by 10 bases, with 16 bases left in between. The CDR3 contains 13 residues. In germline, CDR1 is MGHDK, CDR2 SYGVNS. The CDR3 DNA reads TGTGCCAGTCGCCAGGGCGTCGGGTCACCCCTCCACTTT. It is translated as CASRQGVGSPLHF.

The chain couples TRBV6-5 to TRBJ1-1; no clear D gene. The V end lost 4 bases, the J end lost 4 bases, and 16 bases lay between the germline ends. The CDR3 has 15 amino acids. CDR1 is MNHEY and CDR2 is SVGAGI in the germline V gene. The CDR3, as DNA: TGTGCCAGCAGTTTGGAGGGAGGAGTGGGCACTGAAGCTTTCTTT. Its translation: CASSLEGGVGTEAFF.

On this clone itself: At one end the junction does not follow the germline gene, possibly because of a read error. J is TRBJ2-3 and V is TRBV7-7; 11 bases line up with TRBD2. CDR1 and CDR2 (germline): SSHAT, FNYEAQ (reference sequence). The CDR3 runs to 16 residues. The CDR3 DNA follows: TGTGCTAGCAGCTCAACACTAGCGGGGGAAGCAGATACGCAGTATTTT. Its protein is CASSSTLAGEADTQYF.

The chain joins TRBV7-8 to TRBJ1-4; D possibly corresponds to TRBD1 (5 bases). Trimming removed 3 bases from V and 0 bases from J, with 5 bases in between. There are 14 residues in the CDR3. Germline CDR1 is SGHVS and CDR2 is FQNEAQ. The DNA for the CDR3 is TGTGCCAGCAGCTTGACAGCAACTAATGAAAAACTGTTTTTT. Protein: CASSLTATNEKLFF.

Here the CDR3 DNA reads TGTGCCAGCAGTTTAGGGGCGGGTCAGCCCCAGCATTTT. Amino acid sequence: CASSLGAGQPQHF. The J gene is TRBJ1-5, the V gene TRBV12-3 or TRBV12-4; D not certain. This CDR3 has 13 amino acids. With 1 base removed from V and 6 bases from J, the gap between germline ends came to 7 bases.

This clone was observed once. The CDR3 protein is CSVDGGLAGVDEQFF. CDR3 in DNA: TGCAGCGTTGACGGGGGACTAGCGGGAGTCGATGAGCAGTTCTTC. The chain couples TRBV29-1 to TRBJ2-1; 14 positions match TRBD2. Trimming took 3 bases from V and 8 from J; bases not matched to a gene: 6. The length of the CDR3 is 15 residues. CDR1 and CDR2 (germline): SQVTM, ANQGSEA.

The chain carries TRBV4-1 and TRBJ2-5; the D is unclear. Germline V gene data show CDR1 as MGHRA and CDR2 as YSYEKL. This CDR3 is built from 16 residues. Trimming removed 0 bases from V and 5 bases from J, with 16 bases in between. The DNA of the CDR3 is TGCGCCAGCAGCCAAGATCGCCATATTCCCGCGGAGACCCAGTACTTC. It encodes CASSQDRHIPAETQYF.

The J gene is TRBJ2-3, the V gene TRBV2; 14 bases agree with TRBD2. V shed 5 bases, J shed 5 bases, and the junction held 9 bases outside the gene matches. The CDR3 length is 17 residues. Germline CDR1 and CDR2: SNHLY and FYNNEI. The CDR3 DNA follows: TGTGCCAGCAGTCGCGGACTAGCGGGAGGTCCAGTAGATACGCAGTATTTT. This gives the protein CASSRGLAGGPVDTQYF.

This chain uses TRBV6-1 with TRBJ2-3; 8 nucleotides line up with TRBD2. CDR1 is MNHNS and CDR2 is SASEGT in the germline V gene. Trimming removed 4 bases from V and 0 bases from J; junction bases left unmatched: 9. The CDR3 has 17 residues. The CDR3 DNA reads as TGTGCCAGCAGTGGCACTGGCGGGAGGTTTAGCACAGATACGCAGTATTTT. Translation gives CASSGTGGRFSTDTQYF.

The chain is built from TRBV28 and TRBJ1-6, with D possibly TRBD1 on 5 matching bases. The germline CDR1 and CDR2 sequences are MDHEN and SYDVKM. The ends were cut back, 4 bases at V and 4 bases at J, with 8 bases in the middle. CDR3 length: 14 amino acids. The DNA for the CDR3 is TGTGCCAGCAGTTGGGGACTTTATAATTCACCCCTCCACTTT. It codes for CASSWGLYNSPLHF.

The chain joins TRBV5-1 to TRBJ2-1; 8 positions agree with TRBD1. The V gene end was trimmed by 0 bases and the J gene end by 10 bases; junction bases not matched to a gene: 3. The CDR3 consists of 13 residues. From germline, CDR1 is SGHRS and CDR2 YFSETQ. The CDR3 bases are TGCGCCAGCAGCTTGGATAGGACAGGGGAGCAGTTCTTC. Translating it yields CASSLDRTGEQFF.

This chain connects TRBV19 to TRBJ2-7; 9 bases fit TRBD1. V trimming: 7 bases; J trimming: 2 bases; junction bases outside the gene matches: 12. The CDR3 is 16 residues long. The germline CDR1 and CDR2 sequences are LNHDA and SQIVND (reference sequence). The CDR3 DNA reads TGTGCCAGTAAGGAGACAGGGGGAACAAGCCCCTACGAGCAGTACTTC. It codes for CASKETGGTSPYEQYF.

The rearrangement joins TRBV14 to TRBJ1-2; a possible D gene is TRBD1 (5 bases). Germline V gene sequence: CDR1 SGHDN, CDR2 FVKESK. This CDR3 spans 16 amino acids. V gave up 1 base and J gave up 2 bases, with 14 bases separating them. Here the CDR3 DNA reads TGTGCCAGCAGCCAAGGGGGACGGGGGTTAAACTATGGCTACACCTTC. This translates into CASSQGGRGLNYGYTF.

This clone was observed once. The CDR3: CASSLGGGETQYF. The CDR3 coding sequence is TGTGCCAGCAGCTTAGGAGGAGGGGAGACCCAGTACTTC. The rearrangement joins TRBV7-3 to TRBJ2-5, with D perhaps TRBD2 (6 bases). The CDR3 runs 13 residues. CDR1 SGHTA and CDR2 FQGTGA come from the germline V gene. V lost 2 bases and J lost 5, with 9 bases in between.

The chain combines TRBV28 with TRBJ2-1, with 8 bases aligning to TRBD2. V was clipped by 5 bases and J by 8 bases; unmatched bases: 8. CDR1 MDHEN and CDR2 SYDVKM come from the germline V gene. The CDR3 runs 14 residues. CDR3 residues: CASSHGLAGHEQFF. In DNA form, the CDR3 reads TGTGCCAGCAGTCACGGACTAGCTGGGCATGAGCAGTTCTTC.

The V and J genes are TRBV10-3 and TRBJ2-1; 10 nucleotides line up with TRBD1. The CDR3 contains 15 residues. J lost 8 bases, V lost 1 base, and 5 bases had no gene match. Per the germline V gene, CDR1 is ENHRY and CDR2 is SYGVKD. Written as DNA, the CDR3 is TGTGCCATCAGTGAGTTGGACAGGGGGAACGATGAGCAGTTCTTC. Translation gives CAISELDRGNDEQFF.

CDR3 bases: TGTGCCAGCAGCCAGGCAGACCTTGACAATGAGCAGTTCTTC. It specifies CASSQADLDNEQFF. The chain couples TRBV2 to TRBJ2-1; D remains unclear. The V gene lost 6 bases and the J gene lost 5 bases, with 14 bases spanning the gap. The CDR3 length is 14 residues. Germline CDR1 and CDR2: SNHLY and FYNNEI.